Below, 21 T cell receptor beta chains from the same sample are listed, as sequenced in a study of blood T cell repertoires in COVID-19. Produced via immunoSEQ multiplex PCR; TCRdb's table is partial and in-frame only. The table records a few hundred thousand clones, 87% of them present only once. Specimen: PBMCs or T cells enriched from blood (not recorded which). The receptors stem from a woman between 50 and 59 years old who had recovered from COVID-19.

The chain uses TRBV2 and TRBJ2-1; 10 positions agree with TRBD2. V shed 8 bases, J shed 0 bases, and the junction held 13 bases outside the gene matches. CDR1 is SNHLY, CDR2 FYNNEI, per germline. CDR3 length: 18 amino acids. Here the CDR3 DNA reads TGTGCCAGCGAAGGGCCTAGCGGGGGCAGGAGCTCCTACAATGAGCAGTTCTTC. Protein sequence: CASEGPSGGRSSYNEQFF.

The chain couples TRBV4-2 to TRBJ2-1, with 7 bases aligning to TRBD2. Germline CDR1 and CDR2: LGHNA and YNFKEQ. The CDR3 is 14 residues long. V lost 4 bases and J lost 7; bases outside the gene matches: 7. CDR3 amino acids: CASSPGGGGNEQFF. CDR3 bases: TGTGCCAGCAGCCCAGGTGGGGGGGGGAATGAGCAGTTCTTC.

The rearrangement joins TRBV11-3 to TRBJ2-2, with 7 nucleotides matching TRBD1. Unmatched junction bases numbered 1, after V lost 1 base and J lost 5 bases. CDR1 is SGHNT and CDR2 is YENEEA in the germline V gene. The CDR3 is made up of 14 amino acids. The CDR3 DNA follows: TGTGCCAGCAGCTTAGGACAGGGTACCGGGGAGCTGTTTTTT. This translates into CASSLGQGTGELFF.

The rearrangement joins TRBV11-2 to TRBJ2-7; 7 nucleotides line up with TRBD1. The CDR3 covers 13 residues. Germline CDR1 reads SGHAT; CDR2 reads FQNNGV. Trimming took 4 bases from V and 5 from J; bases not matched to a gene: 5. CDR3 coding DNA: TGTGCCAGCAGCTGGGACAGACTGAACGAGCAGTACTTC. It is translated as CASSWDRLNEQYF.

The chain joins TRBV15 to TRBJ1-1; D gene unclear. The CDR3 is 12 amino acids. Germline V lookup: CDR1 LNHNV, CDR2 YYDKDF (reference sequence). The V end was cut by 1 base, the J end by 6 bases, with 6 bases between. The CDR3 loop reads CATSRVGAEAFF. The CDR3 DNA reads as TGTGCCACCAGCAGAGTCGGGGCTGAAGCTTTCTTT.

The V call is TRBV12-3 or TRBV12-4, the J call TRBJ2-7, with a possible D match to TRBD1 (5 bases). Deletions cut 0 bases from V and 10 bases from J, with 13 bases between. This CDR3 contains 13 residues. CDR3 sequence: CASSLATGVDQYF. CDR3 nucleotide sequence: TGTGCCAGCAGTTTAGCAACAGGAGTCGATCAGTACTTC.

This clone occurred once. The V and J genes are TRBV23-1 and TRBJ2-1; maybe TRBD2 (5 bases). TRBV23-1 is assigned to the ORF class and has an uncertain function. This CDR3 has 17 residues. V dropped 2 bases and J dropped 3 bases, with 17 bases sitting between them. The CDR3, as DNA: TGCGCCAGCAGTCAACCAGAGGGCAGGTCCTACTACAATGAGCAGTTCTTC. Protein product: CASSQPEGRSYYNEQFF.

This rearrangement joins TRBV15 to TRBJ1-5; D gene unclear. The CDR3 is 17 residues long. Trimming took 0 bases from V and 6 from J, leaving 18 bases between them. In germline, CDR1 is LNHNV, CDR2 YYDKDF (reference sequence). The CDR3 DNA is TGTGCCACCAGCAGAGAAAAGCGGGAAATGTGGGTTCAGCCCCAGCATTTT. Translated, it gives CATSREKREMWVQPQHF.

This clone was counted a few times. The chain has TRBV20-1 and TRBJ2-3, with D unclear. From germline, CDR1 is DFQATT and CDR2 SNEGSKA (reference sequence). Trimming stripped 3 bases from V and 1 base from J, with 17 bases between. The CDR3 covers 16 residues. The CDR3 loop reads CSASIGGRVGTDTQYF. The CDR3 region has the DNA TGCAGTGCTAGTATTGGTGGGCGAGTTGGCACAGATACGCAGTATTTT.

This chain connects TRBV3-1 (or the pseudogene TRBV3-2) to TRBJ1-6; TRBD1 matches 7 bases. The trim removed 3 bases at V and 6 bases at J, leaving 11 bases unmatched. CDR1 and CDR2 from the germline V gene are LGHDT and YNNKEL (reference sequence). The CDR3 has 17 amino acids. CDR3 in amino acids: CASSQDFGTVFNSPLHF. The CDR3 DNA reads as TGTGCCAGCAGCCAGGACTTCGGGACAGTCTTTAATTCACCCCTCCACTTT.

Points on this clone: A far larger clone is a single base away, which makes a read error likely. The CDR3 nucleotides read TGTGCCAGCAGCCCGACAGGGAACTATGGCTACACCTTC. Translating gives CASSPTGNYGYTF. The chain combines TRBV5-8 with TRBJ1-2, with 7 bases fitting TRBD1. The germline CDR1 and CDR2 sequences are SGHTS and YDEGEE. This CDR3 spans 13 amino acids. The junction had 2 bases not matched to a gene; V was cut back by 4 bases and J by 2 bases.

For the CDR3, the DNA is TGCAGCGCAGACAGGGGGAACACCGGGGAGCTGTTTTTT. It encodes CSADRGNTGELFF. The rearrangement joins TRBV29-1 to TRBJ2-2; 8 bases line up with TRBD1. This CDR3 has 13 residues. Germline CDR1 and CDR2: SQVTM and ANQGSEA. V lost 7 bases to trimming and J lost 1 base; unmatched junction nucleotides: 2.

This chain joins TRBV6-5 and TRBJ1-1; 7 bases match TRBD1. This CDR3 spans 14 amino acids. CDR1 and CDR2 (germline): MNHEY, SVGAGI. V dropped 4 bases and J dropped 1; count of bases not matched to a gene: 3. The CDR3 loop is CASSSRGWNTEAFF. The CDR3 DNA sequence: TGTGCCAGCAGTTCCAGGGGGTGGAACACTGAAGCTTTCTTT.

In its sample, this clone was seen once. The chain employs TRBV6-6 and TRBJ1-2, with a possible D match to TRBD1 (5 bases). The CDR3 runs to 15 residues. Trimming took off 0 bases at V and 5 bases at J, with 13 bases between the two ends. CDR1 is MNHNY and CDR2 is SVGAGI in the germline V gene (reference sequence). The CDR3 loop reads CASSYSMGEGYGYTF. CDR3 coding DNA: TGTGCCAGCAGTTACTCGATGGGGGAGGGATATGGCTACACCTTC.

The rearrangement joins TRBV2 to TRBJ2-3; the match to TRBD2 covers 15 bases. The junction had 8 bases not matched to a gene; V was cut back by 6 bases and J by 1 base. The CDR3 totals 18 residues. Germline values: CDR1 SNHLY, CDR2 FYNNEI. The CDR3 DNA reads TGTGCCAGCAGCAGGACTAGCGGGGGGGCCGGCCGCACAGATACGCAGTATTTT. Translating gives CASSRTSGGAGRTDTQYF.

The chain has TRBV30 and TRBJ1-1; the D gene is possibly TRBD1 (5 bases). This CDR3 spans 13 amino acids. Germline V gene sequence: CDR1 GTSNPN, CDR2 SVGIG (reference sequence). Deletions cut 6 bases from V and 1 base from J, with 12 bases between. In DNA form, the CDR3 reads TGTGCCTGTGACAGTCTAAAGAACACTGAAGCTTTCTTT. It yields the protein CACDSLKNTEAFF.

The V and J genes are TRBV7-9 and TRBJ1-1; TRBD1 might be the D (5 bases). CDR1 is SEHNR, CDR2 FQNEAQ, per germline (reference sequence). The CDR3 is 15 residues long. Trimming took off 5 bases at V and 3 bases at J, with 16 bases between the two ends. In nucleotides, the CDR3 is TGTGCCAGCAGCCCCCCTCGCGGGGGAGACACTGAAGCTTTCTTT. This encodes CASSPPRGGDTEAFF. Full variable domain (outside the CDR3, taken from reference TRBV7-9 and TRBJ1-1): DTGVSQNPRHKITKRGQNVTFRCDPISEHNRLYWYRQTLGQGPEFLTYFQNEAQLEKSRLLSDRFSAERPKGSFSTLEIQRTEQGDSAMYLCASSPPRGGDTEAFFGQGTRLTVV.

The chain is built from TRBV5-6 and TRBJ1-2; D unresolved. The germline CDR1 and CDR2 sequences are SGHDT and YYEEEE. Trimming left V 6 bases short and J 5 bases short, with 20 bases between. The CDR3 spans 15 residues. The CDR3 loop is CASTHRTGNLYGYTF. CDR3 DNA sequence: TGTGCCAGCACTCACCGGACTGGAAATCTTTATGGCTACACCTTC. Full variable domain (missing parts from reference TRBV5-6 and TRBJ1-2): DAGVTQSPTHLIKTRGQQVTLRCSPKSGHDTVSWYQQALGQGPQFIFQYYEEEERQRGNFPDRFSGHQFPNYSSELNVNALLLGDSALYLCASTHRTGNLYGYTFGSGTRLTVV.

This sequence joins TRBV29-1 and TRBJ1-1, with 9 bases identical to TRBD1. The CDR3 has 15 residues. Germline CDR1 reads SQVTM; CDR2 reads ANQGSEA. V shed 7 bases, J shed 2 bases, and the junction held 11 bases outside the gene matches. The CDR3 nucleotides read TGCAGCGCAAAAATCACAGGGGGCAAAAACACTGAAGCTTTCTTT. It is translated as CSAKITGGKNTEAFF. The entire variable domain, with the rest obtained from reference TRBV29-1 and TRBJ1-1, is as follows: SAVISQKPSRDICQRGTSLTIQCQVDSQVTMMFWYRQQPGQSLTLIATANQGSEATYESGFVIDKFPISRPNLTFSTLTVSNMSPEDSSIYLCSAKITGGKNTEAFFGQGTRLTVV.

V usage is TRBV9 and J usage is TRBJ2-7, with D maybe TRBD1 (6 bases). The CDR3 totals 14 residues. The germline V gene has CDR1 SGDLS and CDR2 YYNGEE. The germline V and J ends were trimmed by 3 bases and 2 bases, with 12 bases remaining between them. CDR3 protein: CASSGRGGTYEQYF. CDR3 nucleotides: TGTGCCAGCAGCGGACGAGGGGGAACCTACGAGCAGTACTTC.

V gene TRBV5-4 combines with J gene TRBJ2-7; unclear D gene. Germline assignment: CDR1 SGHNT and CDR2 YYREEE (reference sequence). The CDR3 extends over 14 amino acids. The V gene lost 6 bases and the J gene lost 5 bases, with 18 bases spanning the gap. The CDR3 here is CASTKNPTVDEQYF. CDR3 coding DNA: TGTGCCAGCACGAAGAACCCCACAGTGGACGAGCAGTACTTC.